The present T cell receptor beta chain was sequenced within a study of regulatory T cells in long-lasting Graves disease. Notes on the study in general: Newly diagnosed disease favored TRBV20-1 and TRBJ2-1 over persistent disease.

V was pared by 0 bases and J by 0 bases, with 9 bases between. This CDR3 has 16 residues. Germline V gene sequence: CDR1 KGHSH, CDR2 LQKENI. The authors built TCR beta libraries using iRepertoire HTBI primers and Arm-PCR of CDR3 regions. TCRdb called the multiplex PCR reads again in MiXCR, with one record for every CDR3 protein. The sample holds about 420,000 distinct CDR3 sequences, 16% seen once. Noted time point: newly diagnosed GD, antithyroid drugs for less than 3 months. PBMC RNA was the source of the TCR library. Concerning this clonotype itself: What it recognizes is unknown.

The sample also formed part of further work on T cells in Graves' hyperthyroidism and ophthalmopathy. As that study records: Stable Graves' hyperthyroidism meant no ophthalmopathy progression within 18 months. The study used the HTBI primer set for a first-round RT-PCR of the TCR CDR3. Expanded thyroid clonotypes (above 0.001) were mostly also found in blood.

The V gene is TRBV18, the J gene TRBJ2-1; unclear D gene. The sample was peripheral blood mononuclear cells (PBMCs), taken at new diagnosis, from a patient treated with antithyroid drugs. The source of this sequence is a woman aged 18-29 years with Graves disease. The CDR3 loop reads CASSPPTVSSYNEQFF. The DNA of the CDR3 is TGTGCCAGCTCACCACCGACGGTAAGCTCCTACAATGAGCAGTTCTTC.